The 14 T cell receptor beta chains presented below share a single source sample, sequenced in a study of identical twins. TCRdb reanalysed the 5' RACE reads using MiXCR and keeps one entry per CDR3 protein. The sample contains 450,000 to 600,000 distinct CDR3 sequences, about a fifth of which appear only once. In addition, the sample was reused for a study of yellow fever vaccine responses in identical twins.

What was sequenced was CD4+ T cells sorted from blood. These receptors were taken from a woman in her late teens or twenties in good health.

The rearrangement links TRBV7-9 to TRBJ1-4; D might be TRBD1 (5 bases). The V gene's germline CDR1 is SEHNR and CDR2 FQNEAQ (reference sequence). This CDR3 spans 13 amino acids. Trimming removed 3 bases from V and 14 bases from J, with 16 bases in between. The chain's CDR3 is CASSLGPKKGLFF. CDR3 coding DNA: TGTGCCAGCAGCTTGGGTCCGAAAAAGGGGCTGTTTTTT.

This clonotype was picked up a small number of times. The chain links TRBV20-1 to TRBJ2-7, with D perhaps TRBD2 (6 bases). The V end was cut by 3 bases, the J end by 4 bases, with 10 bases between. The V gene's germline CDR1 is DFQATT and CDR2 SNEGSKA (reference sequence). The CDR3 is 12 residues long. DNA of the CDR3: TGCAGTGCTAGCGACGGGACTTACGAGCAGTACGTC. This sequence encodes CSASDGTYEQYV.

This clonotype was counted between two and nine times. This rearrangement joins TRBV12-3 or TRBV12-4 to TRBJ2-5; maybe TRBD2 (6 bases). With 2 bases removed from V and 5 bases from J, the gap between germline ends came to 15 bases. The CDR3 extends over 15 amino acids. The CDR3 DNA is TGTGCCAGCAGTTTATGGTCGAACGGGGGTGAGACCCAGTACTTC. Its protein product is CASSLWSNGGETQYF.

This clonotype occurred many times. V gene TRBV4-1 combines with J gene TRBJ2-2; TRBD1 matches 9 bases. Germline CDR1 MGHRA, CDR2 YSYEKL. This CDR3 has 16 residues. V lost 2 bases to trimming and J lost 6 bases; unmatched junction nucleotides: 7. The CDR3 reads CASSQPGTGPSGELFF. DNA for the CDR3: TGCGCCAGCAGCCAACCAGGGACAGGGCCTTCCGGGGAGCTGTTTTTT.

The genes are TRBV20-1 and TRBJ2-1, with 11 bases identical to TRBD2. V lost 4 bases, J lost 3 bases, and 5 bases stayed unmatched. The CDR3 runs to 15 residues. Germline-derived CDR1 and CDR2 are DFQATT and SNEGSKA (reference sequence). The CDR3 nucleotides read TGCAGTGCTACCCTAGCGGGAGGTCGCTACAATGAGCAGTTCTTC. Translating gives CSATLAGGRYNEQFF.

In its sample, this clonotype was seen a few times. The chain's CDR3 is CSARDRGFGRDTEAFF. The CDR3 bases are TGCAGTGCTCGGGACAGGGGTTTTGGCCGGGACACTGAAGCTTTCTTT. The chain employs TRBV20-1 and TRBJ1-1, with 10 bases identical to TRBD1. This CDR3 has 16 residues. J lost 3 bases, V lost 5 bases, and 12 bases had no gene match. The germline CDR1 and CDR2 sequences are DFQATT and SNEGSKA (reference sequence).

This clonotype turned up a few times. The rearrangement links TRBV12-3 or TRBV12-4 to TRBJ1-5, with TRBD1 identical over 11 bases. The CDR3 has 15 residues. Unmatched junction bases numbered 7, after V lost 6 bases and J lost 6 bases. DNA for the CDR3: TGTGCCAGCAGGGGGGGACAGGGGGATCGTCAGCCCCAGCATTTT. This codes for CASRGGQGDRQPQHF.

This rearrangement joins TRBV2 to TRBJ1-1; no firm D call. Trimming removed 6 bases from V and 0 bases from J, with 11 bases in between. The CDR3 is 14 amino acids. The germline gives CDR1 SNHLY, CDR2 FYNNEI. The CDR3 nucleotides read TGTGCCAGCAGAGAACAACAGTTGAACACTGAAGCTTTCTTT. Translated: CASREQQLNTEAFF.

This clonotype came up a few times. The rearrangement joins TRBV12-3 or TRBV12-4 to TRBJ2-4; D perhaps matches TRBD1 (7 bases). This CDR3 has 16 amino acids. The ends were cut back, 3 bases at V and 0 bases at J, with 12 bases in the middle. The DNA for the CDR3 is TGTGCCAGCAGTTTGGAGGGGGCTCTAGCCAAAAACATTCAGTACTTC. Protein sequence: CASSLEGALAKNIQYF.

The table lists this clonotype with a few counts. The V gene is TRBV20-1, the J gene TRBJ2-2, with 7 nucleotides matching TRBD1. The CDR3 is 16 residues long. After removal of 0 bases from V and 7 bases from J, the junction contained 11 bases not matched to a gene. The germline V gene has CDR1 DFQATT and CDR2 SNEGSKA (reference sequence). CDR3 DNA: TGCAGTGCTAGAGATTTGAGACAGGGAATGATCGGGGAGCTGTTTTTT. The encoded protein is CSARDLRQGMIGELFF.

V gene TRBV5-1 combines with J gene TRBJ2-5; D is unresolved. V was trimmed by 0 bases and J by 4 bases, leaving 10 bases between them. The germline V gene encodes CDR1 SGHRS and CDR2 YFSETQ. CDR3 length: 14 amino acids. DNA for the CDR3: TGCGCCAGCAGCTTGGATTCTGTACCAGAGACCCAGTACTTC. It codes for CASSLDSVPETQYF.

The V gene is TRBV5-1, the J gene TRBJ2-3; possible D gene TRBD1, 5 bases. V lost 0 bases to trimming and J lost 1 base, with 12 bases between them. CDR1 is SGHRS, CDR2 YFSETQ, per germline. The CDR3 is made up of 16 amino acids. CDR3 DNA: TGCGCCAGCAGCTTGGAGCCAGGGTCGCGCACAGATACGCAGTATTTT. Translated, it gives CASSLEPGSRTDTQYF.

This clonotype came up a few times. V and J are TRBV7-8 and TRBJ1-4, with 7 nucleotides matching TRBD1. Germline CDR1 is SGHVS and CDR2 is FQNEAQ. V trimming: 3 bases; J trimming: 3 bases; junction bases outside the gene matches: 7. This CDR3 is built from 16 residues. The CDR3 sequence is CASSFLVGQPNEKLFF. CDR3 in DNA: TGTGCCAGCAGCTTTTTAGTGGGACAGCCTAATGAAAAACTGTTTTTT.

The chain joins TRBV5-1 to TRBJ2-2, with D uncertain. Trimming cost V 0 bases and J 3 bases, with 12 bases left between them. The CDR3 consists of 16 residues. Germline V gives CDR1 SGHRS, CDR2 YFSETQ. The CDR3: CASSLGRGSYTGELFF. The CDR3 coding sequence is TGCGCCAGCAGCTTGGGACGTGGTAGTTACACCGGGGAGCTGTTTTTT.